Detailed here is one T cell receptor (beta chain). The antigen is undetermined. CDR1 and CDR2 (germline): SGHNT, YENEEA. V lost 4 bases to trimming and J lost 8 bases; unmatched junction nucleotides: 7. This CDR3 spans 14 amino acids. This specimen comes from a study of shared clonotypes between healthy human individuals. In the study overall: Used for every donor were three CD4 naive, three CD4 memory, two CD8 naive and one CD8 memory plate.

Authors' methods: For the immunoSEQ data, sequences were junction-only without quality scores, so filtering differed. Some clones are missing from TCRdb's copy, which holds only in-frame ones; the method was immunoSEQ multiplex PCR. The DNA gave D and trimming, while V, J and clone size come from that table. This table has approximately 940,000 clones, around three quarters appearing once. Free of recent acute infections or vaccinations, the donors were healthy HIV-negative adults. Overall study findings and caveats: The donor pool, a small one, limited the genetic and exposure-history diversity represented.

The chain joins TRBV11-3 to TRBJ2-1, with TRBD2 identical over 8 bases. This sequence was found in a man aged 18-30 years in good health. Sequenced material: memory CD4+ T cells sorted from blood. Specified subset: CD45RA-negative fraction. DNA of the CDR3: TGTGCCAGCAGCTCATTAGCGGGAACGGATGAGCAGTTCTTC. This codes for CASSSLAGTDEQFF.